This T cell receptor (beta chain) comes out of a study of blood T cell repertoires in COVID-19. About the study: Donors in the United States, Italy and Spain gave samples during acute or convalescent COVID-19. PBMCs, B-cell-depleted T cells, or T cells were the source of the cDNA or gDNA that made up the material.

In the source study's methods: Amplifying reference gene primers gave estimates of nucleated cell counts. TCRdb keeps only in-frame clones here, not all; method: immunoSEQ multiplex PCR. V and J calls and clone size are given by that table; D and trimming were obtained from the DNA. The sample shows about 75,000 clones, around 88% of them seen only once. Enrollment of patients from Seattle took place during active infection, with longitudinal follow-up. CDR3 length equals 16 residues. The germline V gene encodes CDR1 MNHNS and CDR2 SASEGT. Trimming removed 2 bases from V and 0 bases from J, with 13 bases in between.

The sequence came from a man older than 75 with COVID-19, enrolled during active disease. Sequencing input: peripheral blood. The chain combines TRBV6-1 with TRBJ1-1; maybe TRBD1 (5 bases). The CDR3 DNA reads TGTGCCAGCAGTGAATGGGGCAGGCCTATGAACACTGAAGCTTTCTTT. Its translation is CASSEWGRPMNTEAFF.